The rows below give T cell receptor beta chains drawn from one sample of a study of cytomegalovirus exposure and HLA in healthy donors. Sequencing used immunoSEQ multiplex PCR; TCRdb keeps in-frame clones, though not all of them. Here the sample spans 180,000 or so clones, more than 65% being singletons. The sequenced sample was PBMCs. The receptors derive from a female donor in good health and CMV-seronegative. Each CDR3 is given without its conserved first and last residue.

v_call,j_call,cdr3_aa
TRBV6-6,TRBJ1-1,ASSSTGSTEAF
TRBV7-9,TRBJ1-5,SSSLGTGGGNQPQH
TRBV19,TRBJ1-1,ASSLWGTGEAF
TRBV5-6,TRBJ1-2,ASSLGGGGSNYGYT
TRBV30,TRBJ1-2,AWSPPGANYGYT
TRBV29-1,TRBJ2-1,STRTSDEQF
TRBV14,TRBJ2-7,ASSHHARDIIYEQY
TRBV19,TRBJ2-1,ASSIGGTNNEQF
TRBV4-3,TRBJ2-5,ASSPGQFGTQY
TRBV9,TRBJ2-7,ASSVATGGYEQY
TRBV19,TRBJ2-3,ASSMVRLALSTDTQY
TRBV10-3,TRBJ2-1,AISYKGTSGGYNEQF
TRBV19,TRBJ2-7,ASSIEDGAYEQY
TRBV4-2,TRBJ1-1,ASSQPGRREAF
TRBV27,TRBJ2-1,ASWGGGRYNEQF
TRBV28,TRBJ1-5,ASTDRQTNQPQH
TRBV19,TRBJ2-1,ASSTLSSYNEQF
TRBV7-2,TRBJ2-1,ASSIGTSSYNEQF
TRBV2,TRBJ1-1,ASSVVLTNTEAF
TRBV27,TRBJ2-1,ASSPRTAYNEQF
TRBV12-2,TRBJ2-5,ASRLALQGGEETQY
TRBV7-3,TRBJ2-3,ASIEKRDTQY
TRBV20-1,TRBJ2-7,SARDVGEQY